One and the same sample provided the 14 T cell receptor beta chains below, sequenced in a study of cytomegalovirus exposure and HLA in healthy donors. 13 Jbeta primers and 60 Vbeta primers were used for the PCR. Assay used: immunoSEQ multiplex PCR; TCRdb lists only in-frame clones, some missing. The table shows about 140,000 clones, with 60% to 85% occurring only once. Material: PBMCs. These receptors were obtained from a man aged 18 to 35 in good health and CMV-seronegative.

This clone has only a few counts. V usage is TRBV27 and J usage is TRBJ2-5; D unresolved. Germline V gene lookup returns CDR1 MNHEY and CDR2 SMNVEV (reference sequence). The CDR3 runs 13 residues. Trimming stripped 5 bases from V and 9 bases from J, with 16 bases between. This CDR3 is CASSPTPPGAQYF. CDR3 DNA: TGTGCCAGCAGTCCAACTCCCCCCGGAGCCCAGTACTTC.

The chain links TRBV5-1 to TRBJ2-1, with 9 positions matching TRBD1. Germline assignment: CDR1 SGHRS and CDR2 YFSETQ. V dropped 2 bases and J dropped 5; count of bases not matched to a gene: 8. This CDR3 contains 16 residues. As DNA, the CDR3 is TGCGCCAGCAGCTTTTTTTTACAGGGGGCGGACAATGAGCAGTTCTTC. Translation gives CASSFFLQGADNEQFF. Complete variable domain (other parts from reference TRBV5-1 and TRBJ2-1): KAGVTQTPRYLIKTRGQQVTLSCSPISGHRSVSWYQQTPGQGLQFLFEYFSETQRNKGNFPGRFSGRQFSNSRSEMNVSTLELGDSALYLCASSFFLQGADNEQFFGPGTRLTVL.

CDR3 DNA: TGTGCCAGCAGTTACCAGGGGGATACGCAGTATTTT. This codes for CASSYQGDTQYF. The chain links TRBV6-5 to TRBJ2-3, with D perhaps TRBD1 (6 bases). CDR3 length: 12 residues. Trimming removed 2 bases from V and 6 bases from J, with 6 bases in between. Germline V gives CDR1 MNHEY, CDR2 SVGAGI.

This chain uses TRBV9 with TRBJ2-7, with D possibly being TRBD2 (5 bases). Per the germline V gene, CDR1 is SGDLS and CDR2 is YYNGEE. The CDR3 is 15 residues long. V gave up 3 bases and J gave up 5 bases, with 18 bases separating them. The CDR3 protein is CASSARSEASNEQYF. The CDR3 DNA reads as TGTGCCAGCAGCGCCAGATCCGAAGCTAGCAACGAGCAGTACTTC. The full variable domain, rest sourced from reference TRBV9 and TRBJ2-7, is DSGVTQTPKHLITATGQRVTLRCSPRSGDLSVYWYQQSLDQGLQFLIQYYNGEERAKGNILERFSAQQFPDLHSELNLSSLELGDSALYFCASSARSEASNEQYFGPGTRLTVT.

This rearrangement joins TRBV5-6 to TRBJ1-5; D is perhaps TRBD1 (5 bases). V lost 4 bases and J 5 bases, leaving 16 bases between the germline ends. The CDR3 sequence is 15 residues long. CDR1 and CDR2 (germline): SGHDT, YYEEEE. Here the CDR3 DNA reads TGTGCCAGCAGCAGAATCAGGGTACCGCATCAGCCCCAGCATTTT. This gives the protein CASSRIRVPHQPQHF.

This clone has only a few counts. The V and J genes are TRBV2 and TRBJ1-1; tentatively, D is TRBD1 (5 bases). CDR3 length: 12 amino acids. Germline CDR1 is SNHLY and CDR2 is FYNNEI. Deletions cut 6 bases from V and 6 bases from J, with 11 bases between. The CDR3 DNA sequence: TGTGCCAGCAGGGGAGGGGAGTCTGAAGCTTTCTTT. Protein product: CASRGGESEAFF.

The chain carries TRBV9 and TRBJ2-7; 13 bases align to TRBD2. Germline CDR1 is SGDLS and CDR2 is YYNGEE. V gave up 0 bases and J gave up 3 bases; unmatched junction bases: 0. The length of the CDR3 is 15 residues. The CDR3 is CASSVGTSGSYEQYF. DNA for the CDR3: TGTGCCAGCAGCGTAGGGACTAGCGGGAGCTACGAGCAGTACTTC.

There are a few counts of this clone. The chain is built from TRBV5-6 and TRBJ2-7, with a weak D call TRBD1 (6 bases). The germline CDR1 and CDR2 sequences are SGHDT and YYEEEE. The V gene lost 0 bases and the J gene lost 2 bases, with 18 bases spanning the gap. The CDR3 sequence is 17 residues long. CDR3 DNA sequence: TGTGCCAGCAGCTTGGAGGGTGCGACAGGCCCCCCCTACGAGCAGTACTTC. It encodes CASSLEGATGPPYEQYF.

This chain links TRBV23-1 with TRBJ2-4, with D perhaps TRBD1 (5 bases). TRBV23-1 is identified as an open reading frame with a role that is uncertain. V gave up 6 bases and J gave up 1 base, with 19 bases separating them. CDR3 length: 17 residues. The CDR3 DNA reads TGCGCCAGCAGACCGGACATCGGTGGTGGGGCCAAAAACATTCAGTACTTC. Its translation is CASRPDIGGGAKNIQYF.

The rearrangement links TRBV18 to TRBJ1-1, with 8 nucleotides matching TRBD1. V gave up 6 bases and J gave up 2 bases; unmatched junction bases: 5. The CDR3 is made up of 14 amino acids. Germline loops: CDR1 KGHSH, CDR2 LQKENI. Here the CDR3 reads CASSRAGGNTEAFF. The CDR3, as DNA: TGTGCCAGCTCCCGGGCAGGGGGCAACACTGAAGCTTTCTTT.

The chain is built from TRBV7-9 and TRBJ2-7; no definite D call. The CDR3 totals 13 residues. The V and J ends lost 2 bases and 1 base respectively, with 6 bases between them. Germline CDR1 reads SEHNR; CDR2 reads FQNEAQ (reference sequence). Here the CDR3 reads CASSLTESYEQYF. Here the CDR3 DNA reads TGTGCCAGCAGCTTAACGGAGTCCTACGAGCAGTACTTC.

This sequence joins TRBV2 and TRBJ2-2, with no clear D. The CDR3 spans 13 residues. The V end lost 4 bases, the J end lost 5 bases, and 8 bases lay between the germline ends. Germline CDR1 and CDR2: SNHLY and FYNNEI. CDR3 sequence reads: CASSATRTGELFF. The CDR3 DNA reads TGTGCCAGCAGTGCTACGCGGACCGGGGAGCTGTTTTTT.

The V and J genes are TRBV6-5 and TRBJ1-5, with D maybe TRBD1 (6 bases). CDR3 length equals 15 residues. In germline, CDR1 is MNHEY, CDR2 SVGAGI. V gave up 0 bases and J gave up 6 bases, with 12 bases separating them. CDR3 nucleotide sequence: TGTGCCAGCAGTTACTCAGGGGGTGCCAGTCAGCCCCAGCATTTT. Its protein product is CASSYSGGASQPQHF.

The chain is built from TRBV7-8 and TRBJ1-1; possibly TRBD1 for D (6 bases). CDR3 length: 12 amino acids. V lost 7 bases, J lost 7 bases, and 13 bases lay in between. CDR1 is SGHVS, CDR2 FQNEAQ, per germline. CDR3 bases: TGTGCCAGCACCCCGGGGGGCAGTGAAGCTTTCTTT. Translating it yields CASTPGGSEAFF.